The rows below give T cell receptor beta chains drawn from one sample of a study of Tregs in tolerant kidney transplant recipients. Clones were sequenced by immunoSEQ multiplex PCR, and TCRdb holds only the in-frame ones, with some missing. The table lists approximately 65,000 clones, roughly 84% of them singletons. Material: CD4+ T cells from blood. The receptors come from a human donor in good health. Both conserved end residues are part of each CDR3. D genes are given only for firm matches. Some rows have no size entry. The others give once, few or many, or a class for an expanded clone.

NA TRBJ2-5 TRBV18 NA 14 CASSPGGQQETQYF TGTGCCAGCTCACCCGGCGGGCAGCAAGAGACCCAGTACTTC
NA TRBJ1-3 TRBV7-2 few 15 CASSLSRGAGNTIYF TGTGCCAGCAGCTTAAGTCGGGGGGCCGGAAACACCATATATTTT
TRBD1 TRBJ2-3 TRBV29-1 NA 13 CSADRGATDTQYF TGCAGCGCAGACAGGGGTGCCACAGATACGCAGTATTTT
NA TRBJ2-3 TRBV15 NA 16 CATSRDLGGGTDTQYF TGTGCCACCAGCAGAGATCTGGGGGGCGGCACAGATACGCAGTATTTT
NA TRBJ2-2 TRBV15 NA 16 CATSRARALLAGELFF TGTGCCACCAGCAGAGCTCGGGCCCTTCTAGCCGGGGAGCTGTTTTTT
NA TRBJ2-2 TRBV4-1 few 17 CASSQDKAGANTGELFF TGCGCCAGCAGCCAAGATAAGGCGGGCGCGAACACCGGGGAGCTGTTTTTT
NA TRBJ2-2 TRBV6-1 NA 15 CASSEVHPNTGELFF TGTGCCAGCAGTGAAGTCCACCCGAACACCGGGGAGCTGTTTTTT
NA TRBJ2-2 TRBV12-5 once 16 CASGSSRRDLTGELFF TGTGCTAGTGGTTCGAGCCGGCGCGATCTTACCGGGGAGCTGTTTTTT
NA TRBJ2-3 TRBV30 NA 13 CAWKGLASDTQYF TGTGCCTGGAAAGGGCTAGCATCCGATACGCAGTATTTT
NA TRBJ1-1 TRBV7-2 NA 13 CASSLSVNTEAFF TGTGCCAGCAGCTTATCTGTGAACACTGAAGCTTTCTTT
NA TRBJ1-1 TRBV18 NA 14 CASSPDILNTEAFF TGTGCCAGCTCACCTGACATACTGAACACTGAAGCTTTCTTT
NA TRBJ1-2 TRBV6-5 NA 13 CASSYDSNYGYTF TGTGCCAGCAGTTACGACTCCAACTATGGCTACACCTTC
TRBD2 TRBJ2-2 TRBV4-3 NA 17 CASSQGGGGAATGELFF TGCGCCAGCAGCCAAGGGGGCGGGGGGGCTGCTACCGGGGAGCTGTTTTTT
TRBD2 TRBJ2-1 TRBV9 NA 16 CASSVESRSVSGEKFF TGTGCCAGCAGCGTAGAAAGTCGGTCGGTTAGCGGGGAAAAGTTCTTC
NA TRBJ1-4 TRBV18 NA 12 CASSHDREKLFF TGTGCCAGCTCACACGACCGGGAAAAACTGTTTTTT
TRBD2 TRBJ2-7 TRBV7-9 NA 13 CASSSGLAGEQYF TGTGCCAGCAGCTCGGGACTAGCCGGCGAGCAGTACTTC
NA TRBJ1-5 TRBV19 NA 17 CASSSPLLGPSNQPQHF TGTGCCAGTAGTTCCCCGCTCTTGGGGCCTAGCAATCAGCCCCAGCATTTT
NA TRBJ2-7 TRBV21-1 NA 17 CASSPDGVREGQGEQYF TGTGCCAGCAGCCCTGATGGGGTGCGGGAGGGCCAGGGCGAGCAGTACTTC
TRBD2 TRBJ2-5 TRBV4-1 NA 16 CASSLKGAGGRETQYF TGCGCCAGCAGCTTGAAGGGAGCGGGGGGGCGGGAGACCCAGTACTTC
TRBD1 TRBJ1-1 TRBV28 NA 15 CASNLRGHLNTEAFF TGTGCCAGCAATTTAAGGGGGCATCTGAACACTGAAGCTTTCTTT
NA TRBJ2-5 TRBV7-9 NA 13 CASSPVARETQYF TGTGCCAGCAGCCCGGTGGCAAGAGAGACCCAGTACTTC
NA TRBJ1-1 TRBV7-2 NA 15 CVSSLLYRADTEAFF TGTGTCAGCAGCTTACTTTACAGGGCGGACACTGAAGCTTTCTTT
NA TRBJ2-5 TRBV5-6 NA 15 CASSWSPGVRETQYF TGTGCCAGCAGCTGGTCCCCAGGGGTACGGGAGACCCAGTACTTC
NA TRBJ1-2 TRBV19 NA 15 CASSETGTRGYGYTF TGTGCCAGTAGCGAAACCGGGACCAGAGGCTATGGCTACACCTTC
NA TRBJ1-1 TRBV7-2 NA 14 CASTLRSMNTEAFF TGTGCCAGCACACTCAGGAGCATGAACACTGAAGCTTTCTTT
NA TRBJ2-3 TRBV15 once 15 CATSRDPTSTDTQYF TGTGCCACCAGCAGAGACCCTACTAGCACAGATACGCAGTATTTT
NA TRBJ1-2 TRBV7-9 NA 16 CASSLRTRGANYGYTF TGTGCCAGCAGCTTGAGAACAAGGGGCGCTAACTATGGCTACACCTTC
TRBD2 TRBJ2-5 TRBV9 once 17 CASSVGLAGVIAGTQYF TGTGCCAGCAGCGTAGGACTAGCGGGGGTCATAGCGGGGACCCAGTACTTC
NA TRBJ2-3 TRBV7-9 NA 13 CASSPARTDTQYF TGTGCCAGCAGCCCTGCTCGCACAGATACGCAGTATTTT
NA TRBJ1-4 TRBV29-1 once 13 CSVPGPSNEKLFF TGCAGCGTTCCCGGGCCTTCTAATGAAAAACTGTTTTTT
NA TRBJ2-2 TRBV9 NA 14 CASSVGVSTGELFF TGTGCCAGCAGCGTAGGCGTGTCCACCGGGGAGCTGTTTTTT
NA TRBJ2-7 TRBV27 NA 14 CASSFRDTSYEQYF TGTGCCAGCAGTTTCCGGGACACTTCCTACGAGCAGTACTTC
TRBD2 TRBJ2-7 TRBV14 few 11 CASSQRGGQYF TGTGCCAGCAGCCAACGGGGGGGGCAGTACTTC
TRBD1 TRBJ1-4 TRBV4-1 NA 15 CASSPAGTGNEKLFF TGCGCCAGCAGCCCTGCCGGGACAGGGAATGAAAAACTGTTTTTT
NA TRBJ2-3 TRBV6-1 NA 12 CASLGGTDTQYF TGTGCCAGTTTAGGTGGCACAGATACGCAGTATTTT
NA TRBJ2-1 TRBV5-1 NA 14 CASSLALAPFLQFF TGCGCCAGCAGCTTGGCCCTAGCCCCATTCTTGCAGTTCTTC
NA TRBJ1-3 TRBV18 NA 21 CASSPFPGTTIQQTSGNTIYF TGTGCCAGCTCACCATTTCCCGGGACGACAATTCAACAAACCTCTGGAAACACCATATATTTT
NA TRBJ1-2 TRBV4-1 NA 15 CASRGPSGDIHGYTF TGCGCCAGCAGGGGGCCGTCAGGGGATATCCATGGCTACACCTTC
NA TRBJ1-6 TRBV10-3 few 16 CAISELRSSYNSPLHF TGTGCCATCAGTGAGTTGAGGAGCTCCTATAATTCACCCCTCCACTTT
TRBD1 TRBJ1-5 TRBV4-1 NA 15 CASSHARGSNQPQHF TGCGCCAGCAGCCACGCCAGGGGGAGCAATCAGCCCCAGCATTTT
TRBD2 TRBJ2-5 TRBV7-3 NA 15 CASSLSGGDVETQYF TGTGCCAGCAGCTTAAGCGGGGGGGACGTGGAGACCCAGTACTTC
NA TRBJ2-6 TRBV19 NA 15 CASSIRGAGANVLTF TGTGCCAGTAGTATCCGAGGGGCTGGGGCCAACGTCCTGACTTTC
TRBD1 TRBJ2-5 TRBV5-6 NA 13 CASSYRGQETQYF TGTGCCAGCAGCTACAGGGGGCAAGAGACCCAGTACTTC
NA TRBJ2-5 TRBV9 NA 13 CASSPRGQETQYF TGTGCCAGCAGCCCACGGGGGCAAGAGACCCAGTACTTC